These T cell receptor beta chains were read from a single sample in a study of early T cells in non-severe SARS-CoV-2 infection. TCRdb processed the 5' RACE reads anew with MiXCR; each CDR3 protein has one entry. The sample includes 63,000 or so distinct CDR3 sequences, 12% seen only once; the top ten take around 5.8%. The sequencing input was whole blood. These receptors all come from an adult who was a healthcare worker with PCR-confirmed SARS-CoV-2 infection or an uninfected control (not recorded which). CDR3s include the opening cysteine and the closing phenylalanine or tryptophan. Fields, in order: clone size, D gene, J gene, V gene, CDR3 protein, CDR3 DNA. The D gene is left open where the match is weak. Part of the rows lack a size; the others show once, few, many or a class for expanded clones.

NA NA TRBJ2-5 TRBV7-2 CASSLGTASGTQYF TGTGCCAGCAGCTTAGGGACAGCTAGTGGGACCCAGTACTTC
NA TRBD2 TRBJ2-6 TRBV5-4 CASSFPGLAGVGANVLTF TGTGCCAGCAGCTTTCCGGGACTAGCGGGAGTTGGGGCCAACGTCCTGACTTTC
many NA TRBJ2-7 TRBV6-5 CASSRSSDSPYEQYF TGTGCCAGCAGTCGATCGTCGGACAGTCCCTACGAGCAGTACTTC
few NA TRBJ2-5 TRBV29-1 CSVLPEGQKETQYF TGCAGCGTCCTCCCGGAGGGACAAAAAGAGACCCAGTACTTC
many NA TRBJ1-4 TRBV3-1 CASSRWDTNEKLFF TGTGCCAGCAGCCGGTGGGACACTAATGAAAAACTGTTTTTT
NA NA TRBJ1-2 TRBV5-1 CASSLGYPRPYTF TGCGCCAGCAGCTTGGGGTATCCTCGGCCCTACACCTTC
many NA TRBJ2-1 TRBV5-1 CASSQGVDNEQFF TGCGCCAGCAGCCAAGGGGTAGACAATGAGCAGTTCTTC
NA NA TRBJ1-1 TRBV6-2/TRBV6-3 CASRVPQWASRNTEAFF TGTGCCAGCAGGGTTCCACAGTGGGCCTCGCGGAACACTGAAGCTTTCTTT
many NA TRBJ2-3 TRBV4-1 CASSQDLRGKLTQYF TGCGCCAGCAGCCAAGATCTTCGCGGGAAGCTTACGCAGTATTTT
few TRBD1 TRBJ2-5 TRBV11-2 CASSGLTDRPETQYF TGTGCCAGCAGCGGTCTAACGGACAGGCCAGAGACCCAGTACTTC
many NA TRBJ2-1 TRBV5-6 CASSLMYQGTDEQFF TGTGCCAGCAGCTTAATGTACCAGGGCACCGATGAGCAGTTCTTC
few TRBD2 TRBJ2-5 TRBV7-2 CASSLLAGSQETQYF TGTGCCAGCAGCCTACTAGCGGGGTCTCAAGAGACCCAGTACTTC
many NA TRBJ2-5 TRBV5-1 CASKSSHLETQYF TGCGCCAGCAAGTCCTCCCACCTCGAGACCCAGTACTTC
many NA TRBJ1-3 TRBV4-3 CASSRTGTPGNTIYF TGCGCCAGCAGCCGGACCGGGACACCTGGAAACACCATATATTTT
NA TRBD1 TRBJ2-7 TRBV19 CASSSGQGYEQYF TGTGCCAGTAGCTCGGGACAGGGCTACGAGCAGTACTTC
many TRBD2 TRBJ2-1 TRBV6-1 CASSGTSGVYNEQFF TGTGCCAGCAGTGGTACTAGCGGGGTTTACAATGAGCAGTTCTTC
NA TRBD1 TRBJ2-7 TRBV3-1 CASSYRDRGHEQYF TGTGCCAGCAGCTACCGGGACAGGGGGCACGAGCAGTACTTC
many TRBD1 TRBJ2-2 TRBV11-2 CAQAPGGRTNTGELFF TGTGCCCAGGCCCCAGGGGGCAGGACGAACACCGGGGAGCTGTTTTTT
many NA TRBJ2-1 TRBV7-2 CASSLRERYVDEQFF TGTGCCAGCAGCTTAAGGGAGAGGTATGTCGATGAGCAGTTCTTC
few NA TRBJ2-2 TRBV7-9 CASSSGSPFIGELFF TGTGCCAGCAGTTCCGGGAGCCCTTTCATAGGGGAGCTGTTTTTT
NA NA TRBJ2-7 TRBV28 CASSPVRRGWYEQYF TGTGCCAGCAGTCCTGTAAGAAGGGGGTGGTACGAGCAGTACTTC
NA TRBD2 TRBJ2-2 TRBV24-1 CATGPTSSGSTRNTGELFF TGTGCCACCGGGCCCACTTCTAGCGGGAGTACAAGGAACACCGGGGAGCTGTTTTTT
few NA TRBJ1-3 TRBV28 CASETGNTIYF TGTGCCAGCGAAACCGGAAACACCATATATTTT
medium-sized NA TRBJ2-7 TRBV29-1 CSAADSYEQYF TGCAGCGCGGCCGACTCCTACGAGCAGTACTTC
many TRBD2 TRBJ2-5 TRBV5-1 CASSYGLAGGIWEETQYF TGCGCCAGCAGCTACGGACTAGCGGGAGGGATCTGGGAAGAGACCCAGTACTTC
many TRBD2 TRBJ2-1 TRBV20-1 CSARDTLAGELNEQFF TGCAGTGCTAGAGATACACTAGCGGGGGAGCTCAATGAGCAGTTCTTC
many NA TRBJ1-2 TRBV10-3 CAITDYGYTF TGTGCCATCACCGACTATGGCTACACCTTC
many NA TRBJ2-2 TRBV7-2 CASSRRGRGTGELFF TGTGCCAGCAGCCGGAGGGGTCGGGGCACCGGGGAGCTGTTTTTT
NA NA TRBJ2-3 TRBV6-2/TRBV6-3 CASSTRMHTQYF TGTGCCAGCAGTACTAGGATGCATACGCAGTATTTT
many TRBD1 TRBJ1-3 TRBV13 CASSVRQGRMSANTIYF TGTGCCAGCAGCGTTCGACAGGGGCGAATGAGTGCAAACACCATATATTTT
NA NA TRBJ1-6 TRBV12-5 CASGLTREVLDNSPLHF TGTGCTAGTGGTTTGACTAGGGAGGTTTTGGATAATTCACCCCTCCACTTT
NA NA TRBJ2-5 TRBV7-3 CASSLFGSGLLPETQYF TGTGCCAGCAGCTTATTCGGGTCAGGGCTTTTACCAGAGACCCAGTACTTC
few TRBD1 TRBJ1-5 TRBV2 CASNWDRENSNQPQHF TGTGCCAGCAATTGGGACAGGGAAAATAGCAATCAGCCCCAGCATTTT
few NA TRBJ2-1 TRBV4-3 CASSHHPGDGYNEQFF TGCGCCAGCAGCCACCACCCAGGCGACGGGTACAATGAGCAGTTCTTC
few NA TRBJ2-1 TRBV29-1 CSAAGAPSYNEQFF TGCAGCGCGGCGGGGGCCCCCTCCTACAATGAGCAGTTCTTC
NA NA TRBJ1-1 TRBV15 CATSRGTGRAFF TGTGCCACCAGCAGAGGAACAGGGCGAGCTTTCTTT
many NA TRBJ2-5 TRBV29-1 CSVGLAGETQYF TGCAGCGTTGGGCTAGCTGGGGAGACCCAGTACTTC
many TRBD1 TRBJ1-4 TRBV5-1 CASSLGDRGPEKLFF TGCGCCAGCAGCTTGGGTGACAGGGGGCCTGAAAAACTGTTTTTT
few NA TRBJ2-7 TRBV29-1 CSVVGQRVNHEQYF TGCAGCGTTGTGGGACAGCGGGTCAACCACGAGCAGTACTTC
NA TRBD1 TRBJ2-7 TRBV29-1 CSVGDRVNLEQYF TGCAGCGTTGGGGACAGGGTGAACCTCGAGCAGTACTTC
many NA TRBJ1-2 TRBV7-2 CASSFGQPFGGYTF TGTGCCAGCAGCTTCGGTCAGCCGTTCGGAGGCTACACCTTC
NA NA TRBJ1-1 TRBV7-6 CASSPALGNTEAFF TGTGCCAGCAGCCCCGCTTTGGGGAACACTGAAGCTTTCTTT